This T cell receptor (beta chain) was captured in a study of blood T cells in healthy people across ages. Across the whole study: Template-switching capture recovered about one barcoded beta molecule per two T cells.

With respect to this clonotype: Its antigen is unknown.

V was pared by 0 bases and J by 6 bases, with 12 bases between. CDR1 and CDR2 (germline): MNHEY, SMNVEV (reference sequence). This CDR3 region has 14 residues. Primers used in a second PCR of roughly 6 to 12 cycles were a sample-barcoded 5' primer and a J-beta primer mix. TCRdb itself ran the 5' RACE reads through MiXCR, one entry per CDR3 protein. Among about 760,000 distinct CDR3 sequences listed, about 61% were seen once. In terms of origin and age, donors were healthy Caucasian individuals from Russia aged 6 to 90. Study-wide results and limits: Diversity of TCR beta per million T cells declined in a roughly linear way with age. Estimated diversity, derived from one million T cells, was regarded as an underestimate.

This TCR was recovered from a middle-aged man in good health. Sequences were obtained from blood. The V call is TRBV27, the J call TRBJ2-7; no firm D call. CDR3 loop: CASSLSVIGGEQYF. The CDR3 nucleotides read TGTGCCAGCAGTTTATCGGTGATCGGCGGCGAGCAGTACTTC.